This TCR beta chain was sequenced in a study of blood T cell repertoires in COVID-19. At the level of the study: The origin of the acute and convalescent COVID-19 samples was the United States, Italy and Spain.

The method was immunoSEQ multiplex PCR; TCRdb's version includes in-frame clones alone and lacks a portion of them. The data hold over 250,000 clones, with around 90% observed a single time. The length of the CDR3 is 13 residues. Deletions cut 4 bases from V and 8 bases from J, with 12 bases between. Germline CDR1 is LGHDT and CDR2 is YNNKEL (reference sequence). Input material: peripheral blood. This receptor was taken from a person between 18 and 35 years old with COVID-19, enrolled during active disease. V usage is TRBV3-1 (or the pseudogene TRBV3-2) and J usage is TRBJ2-1, with D unclear. The CDR3 spells CASSPIAGYEQFF. The DNA for the CDR3 is TGTGCCAGCAGCCCCATTGCAGGTTATGAGCAGTTCTTC.